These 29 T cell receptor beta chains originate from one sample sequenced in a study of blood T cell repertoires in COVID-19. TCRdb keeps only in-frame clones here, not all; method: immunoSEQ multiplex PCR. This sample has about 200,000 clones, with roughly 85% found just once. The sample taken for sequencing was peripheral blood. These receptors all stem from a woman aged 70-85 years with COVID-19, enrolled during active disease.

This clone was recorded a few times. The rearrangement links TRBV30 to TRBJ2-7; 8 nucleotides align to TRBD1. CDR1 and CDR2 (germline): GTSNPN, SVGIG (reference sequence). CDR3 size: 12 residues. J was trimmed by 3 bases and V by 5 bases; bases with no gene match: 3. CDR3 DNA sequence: TGTGCCTGGGGGGGACAGGTCTACGAGCAGTACTTC. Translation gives CAWGGQVYEQYF.

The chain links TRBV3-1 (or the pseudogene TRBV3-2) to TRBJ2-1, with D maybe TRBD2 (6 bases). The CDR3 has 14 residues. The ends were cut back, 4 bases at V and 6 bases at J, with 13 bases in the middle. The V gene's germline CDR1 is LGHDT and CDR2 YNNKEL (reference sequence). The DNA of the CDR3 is TGTGCCAGCAGCCGAACCGGAGGGGTCAATGAGCAGTTCTTC. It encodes CASSRTGGVNEQFF.

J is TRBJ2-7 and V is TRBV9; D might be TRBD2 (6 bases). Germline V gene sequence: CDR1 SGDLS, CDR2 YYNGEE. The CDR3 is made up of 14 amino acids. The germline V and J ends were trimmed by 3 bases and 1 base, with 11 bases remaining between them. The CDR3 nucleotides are TGTGCCAGCAGCGCCCTTAGCGGATCCTACGAGCAGTACTTC. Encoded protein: CASSALSGSYEQYF.

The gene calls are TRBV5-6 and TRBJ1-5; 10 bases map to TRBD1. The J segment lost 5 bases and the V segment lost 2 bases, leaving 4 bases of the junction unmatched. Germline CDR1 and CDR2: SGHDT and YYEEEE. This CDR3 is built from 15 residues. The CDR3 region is CASSFGQGEYQPQHF. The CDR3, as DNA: TGTGCCAGCAGCTTCGGACAGGGGGAGTATCAGCCCCAGCATTTT.

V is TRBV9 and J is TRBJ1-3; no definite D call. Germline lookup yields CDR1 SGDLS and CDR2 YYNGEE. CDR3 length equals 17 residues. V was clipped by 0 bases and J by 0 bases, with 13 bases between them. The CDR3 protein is CASSVGSEVSSGNTIYF. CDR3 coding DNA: TGTGCCAGCAGCGTAGGGAGCGAGGTCTCCTCTGGAAACACCATATATTTT. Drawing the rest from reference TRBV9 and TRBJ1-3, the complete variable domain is DSGVTQTPKHLITATGQRVTLRCSPRSGDLSVYWYQQSLDQGLQFLIQYYNGEERAKGNILERFSAQQFPDLHSELNLSSLELGDSALYFCASSVGSEVSSGNTIYFGEGSWLTVV.

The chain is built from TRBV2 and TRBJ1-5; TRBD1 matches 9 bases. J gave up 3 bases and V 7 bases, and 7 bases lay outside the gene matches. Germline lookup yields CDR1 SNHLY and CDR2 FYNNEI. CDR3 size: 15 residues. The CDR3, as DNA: TGTGCCAGCACGAGGGACAGGGCAAACAATCAGCCCCAGCATTTT. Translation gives CASTRDRANNQPQHF.

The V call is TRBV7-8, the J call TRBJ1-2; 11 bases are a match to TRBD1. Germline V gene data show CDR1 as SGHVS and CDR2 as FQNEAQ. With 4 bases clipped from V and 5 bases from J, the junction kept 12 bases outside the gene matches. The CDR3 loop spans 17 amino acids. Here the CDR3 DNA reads TGTGCCAGCAGCTACCGCTCACCGGGACAGGGGGAGTATGGCTACACCTTC. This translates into CASSYRSPGQGEYGYTF.

The CDR3 DNA reads as TGTGCCAGCAGCCTTGTGGGCGGGAGGGGTCGGAGCACCGGGGAGCTGTTTTTT. It is translated as CASSLVGGRGRSTGELFF. The chain uses TRBV13 and TRBJ2-2; TRBD2 matches 9 bases. Germline trimming cut 5 bases from V and 4 bases from J; bases unmatched to any gene: 14. Germline assignment: CDR1 PRHDT and CDR2 FYEKMQ (reference sequence). There are 18 residues in the CDR3.

The CDR3 region has the DNA TGTGCCAGCAGAGGGACATGGACGGTTGAAGCTTTCTTT. It encodes CASRGTWTVEAFF. V gene TRBV6-5 combines with J gene TRBJ1-1, with TRBD1 as a possible D gene (6 bases). V lost 6 bases and J 7 bases, leaving 15 bases between the germline ends. This CDR3 has 13 amino acids. Germline V lookup: CDR1 MNHEY, CDR2 SVGAGI.

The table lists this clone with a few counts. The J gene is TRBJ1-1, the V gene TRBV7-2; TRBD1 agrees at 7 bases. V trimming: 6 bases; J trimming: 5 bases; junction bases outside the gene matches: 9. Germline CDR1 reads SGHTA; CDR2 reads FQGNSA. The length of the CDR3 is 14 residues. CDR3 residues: CASSWGDRATEAFF. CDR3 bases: TGTGCCAGCAGTTGGGGAGACAGGGCTACTGAAGCTTTCTTT.

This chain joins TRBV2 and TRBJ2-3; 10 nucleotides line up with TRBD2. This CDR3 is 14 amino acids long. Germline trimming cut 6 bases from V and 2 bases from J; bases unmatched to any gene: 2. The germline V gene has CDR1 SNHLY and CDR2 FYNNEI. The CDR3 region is CASSGTSDTDTQYF. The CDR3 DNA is TGTGCCAGCAGCGGGACTAGCGACACAGATACGCAGTATTTT.

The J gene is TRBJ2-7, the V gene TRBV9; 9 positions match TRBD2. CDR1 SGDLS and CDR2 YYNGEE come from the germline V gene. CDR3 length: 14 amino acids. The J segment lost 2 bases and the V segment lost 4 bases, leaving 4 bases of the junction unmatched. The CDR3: CASSSGTSTYEQYF. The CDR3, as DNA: TGTGCCAGCAGCTCCGGGACTAGCACCTACGAGCAGTACTTC.

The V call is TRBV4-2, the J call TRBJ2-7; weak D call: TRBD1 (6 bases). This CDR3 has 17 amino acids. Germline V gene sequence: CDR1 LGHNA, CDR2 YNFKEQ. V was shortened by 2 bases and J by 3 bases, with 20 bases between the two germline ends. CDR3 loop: CASSQQHGQLTYYEQYF. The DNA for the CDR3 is TGTGCCAGCAGCCAACAACACGGACAGCTAACATACTACGAGCAGTACTTC.

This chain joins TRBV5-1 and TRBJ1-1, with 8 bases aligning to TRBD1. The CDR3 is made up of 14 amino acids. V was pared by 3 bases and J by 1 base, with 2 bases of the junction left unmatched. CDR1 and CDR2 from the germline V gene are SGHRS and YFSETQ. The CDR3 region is CASSSGTGNTEAFF. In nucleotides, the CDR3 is TGCGCCAGCAGCTCCGGGACAGGGAACACTGAAGCTTTCTTT.

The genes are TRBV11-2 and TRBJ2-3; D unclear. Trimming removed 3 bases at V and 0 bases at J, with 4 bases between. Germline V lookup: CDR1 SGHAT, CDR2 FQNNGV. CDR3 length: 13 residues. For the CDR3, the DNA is TGTGCCAGCAGCTTTCCTAGCACAGATACGCAGTATTTT. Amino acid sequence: CASSFPSTDTQYF.

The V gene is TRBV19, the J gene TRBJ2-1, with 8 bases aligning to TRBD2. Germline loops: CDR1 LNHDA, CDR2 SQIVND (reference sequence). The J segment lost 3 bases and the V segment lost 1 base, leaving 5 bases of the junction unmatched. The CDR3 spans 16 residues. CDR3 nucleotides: TGTGCCAGTAGTATAGGTCTAGCGGGTCTCTACAATGAGCAGTTCTTC. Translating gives CASSIGLAGLYNEQFF. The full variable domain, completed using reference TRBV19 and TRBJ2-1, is DGGITQSPKYLFRKEGQNVTLSCEQNLNHDAMYWYRQDPGQGLRLIYYSQIVNDFQKGDIAEGYSVSREKKESFPLTVTSAQKNPTAFYLCASSIGLAGLYNEQFFGPGTRLTVL.

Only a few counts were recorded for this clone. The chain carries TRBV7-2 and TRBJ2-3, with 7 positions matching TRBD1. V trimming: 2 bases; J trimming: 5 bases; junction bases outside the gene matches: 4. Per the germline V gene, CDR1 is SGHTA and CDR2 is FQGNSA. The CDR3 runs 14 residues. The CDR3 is CASSLQGDRDTQYF. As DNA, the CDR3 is TGTGCCAGCAGCTTACAGGGGGACCGAGATACGCAGTATTTT.

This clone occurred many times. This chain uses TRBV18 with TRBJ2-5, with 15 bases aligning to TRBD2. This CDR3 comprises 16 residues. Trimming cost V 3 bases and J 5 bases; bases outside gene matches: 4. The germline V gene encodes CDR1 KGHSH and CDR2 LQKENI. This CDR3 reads CASSPLGLAGGETQYF. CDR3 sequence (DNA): TGTGCCAGCTCACCCTTGGGACTAGCGGGAGGTGAGACCCAGTACTTC.

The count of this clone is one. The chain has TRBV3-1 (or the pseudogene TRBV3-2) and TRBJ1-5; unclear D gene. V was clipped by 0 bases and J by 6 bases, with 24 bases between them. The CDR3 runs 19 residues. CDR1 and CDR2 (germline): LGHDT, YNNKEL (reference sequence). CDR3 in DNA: TGTGCCAGCAGCCAAGAGTCAGGTGGGCCCGGGAGGATGACTCAGCCCCAGCATTTT. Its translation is CASSQESGGPGRMTQPQHF.

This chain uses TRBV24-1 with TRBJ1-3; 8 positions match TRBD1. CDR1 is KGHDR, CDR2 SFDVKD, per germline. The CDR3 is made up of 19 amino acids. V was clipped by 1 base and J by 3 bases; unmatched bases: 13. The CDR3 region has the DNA TGTGCCACCAGTGATTTAAGGGTTTCCAGGGGGCGTTTTGGAAACACCATATATTTT. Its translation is CATSDLRVSRGRFGNTIYF.

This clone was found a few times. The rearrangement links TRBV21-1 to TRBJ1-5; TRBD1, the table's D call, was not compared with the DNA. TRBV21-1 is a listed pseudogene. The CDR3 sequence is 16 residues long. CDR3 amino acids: CASSKIRDRGGQPQHF. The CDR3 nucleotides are TGTGCCAGCAGCAAAATTAGGGACAGGGGAGGTCAGCCCCAGCATTTT.

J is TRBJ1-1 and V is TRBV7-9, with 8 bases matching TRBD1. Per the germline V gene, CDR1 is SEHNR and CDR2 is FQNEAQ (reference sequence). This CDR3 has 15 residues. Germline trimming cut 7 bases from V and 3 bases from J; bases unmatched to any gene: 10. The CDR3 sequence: CASTTQGASDTEAFF. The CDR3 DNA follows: TGTGCCAGCACAACTCAGGGGGCATCGGACACTGAAGCTTTCTTT. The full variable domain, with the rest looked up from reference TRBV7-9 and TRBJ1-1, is DTGVSQNPRHKITKRGQNVTFRCDPISEHNRLYWYRQTLGQGPEFLTYFQNEAQLEKSRLLSDRFSAERPKGSFSTLEIQRTEQGDSAMYLCASTTQGASDTEAFFGQGTRLTVV.

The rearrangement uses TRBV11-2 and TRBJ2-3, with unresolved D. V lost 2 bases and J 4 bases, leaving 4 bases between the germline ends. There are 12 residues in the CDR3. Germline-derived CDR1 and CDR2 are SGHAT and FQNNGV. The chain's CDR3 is CASSLLADTQYF. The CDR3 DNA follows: TGTGCCAGCAGCTTACTTGCAGATACGCAGTATTTT.

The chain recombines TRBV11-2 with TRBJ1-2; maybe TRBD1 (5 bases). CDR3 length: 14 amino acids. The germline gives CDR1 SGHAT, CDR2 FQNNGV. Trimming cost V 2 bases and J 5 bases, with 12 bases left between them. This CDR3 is CASSLMRQQYGYTF. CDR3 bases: TGTGCCAGCAGCTTAATGAGACAGCAATATGGCTACACCTTC.

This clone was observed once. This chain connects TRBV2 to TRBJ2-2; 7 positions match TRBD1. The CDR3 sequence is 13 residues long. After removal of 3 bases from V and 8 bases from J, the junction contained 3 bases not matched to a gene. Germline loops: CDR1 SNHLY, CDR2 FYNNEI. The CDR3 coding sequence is TGTGCCAGCAGTGAGGGACAGCCGGGGGAGCTGTTTTTT. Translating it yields CASSEGQPGELFF.

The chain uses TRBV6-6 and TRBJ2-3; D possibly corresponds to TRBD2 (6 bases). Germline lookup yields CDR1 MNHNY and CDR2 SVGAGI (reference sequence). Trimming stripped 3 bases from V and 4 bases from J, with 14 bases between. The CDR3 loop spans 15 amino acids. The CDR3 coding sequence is TGTGCCAGCAGTTATATCGGCGCGGGGTCAGATACGCAGTATTTT. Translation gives CASSYIGAGSDTQYF.

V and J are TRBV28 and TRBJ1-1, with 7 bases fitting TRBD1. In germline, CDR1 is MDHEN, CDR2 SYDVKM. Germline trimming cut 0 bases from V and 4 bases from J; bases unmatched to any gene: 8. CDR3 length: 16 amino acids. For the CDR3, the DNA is TGTGCCAGCAGTTTATGGACAGGGAGTCTGGGCACTGAAGCTTTCTTT. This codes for CASSLWTGSLGTEAFF.

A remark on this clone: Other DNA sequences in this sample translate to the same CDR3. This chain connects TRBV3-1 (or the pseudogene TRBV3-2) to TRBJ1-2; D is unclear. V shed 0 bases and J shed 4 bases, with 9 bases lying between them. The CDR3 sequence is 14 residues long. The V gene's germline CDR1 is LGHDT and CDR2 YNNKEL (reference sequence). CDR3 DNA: TGTGCCAGCAGCCAAGATCGAGGTAGCTATGGCTACACCTTC. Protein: CASSQDRGSYGYTF.

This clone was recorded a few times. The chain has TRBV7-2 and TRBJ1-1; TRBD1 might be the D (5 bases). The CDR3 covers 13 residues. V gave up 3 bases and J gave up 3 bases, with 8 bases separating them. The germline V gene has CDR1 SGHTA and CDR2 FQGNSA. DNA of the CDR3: TGTGCCAGCAGCTTTGCGGGGGACACTGAAGCTTTCTTT. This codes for CASSFAGDTEAFF.